These 6 T cell receptor beta chains originate from one sample sequenced in a study of CD8+ T cells in alopecia areata. Extracted from the samples, RNA was reverse transcribed into cDNA to serve as the sequencing template. Profiling relied on immunoSEQ multiplex PCR, and the TCRdb table lists in-frame clones only, not all of them. The sample contains about 120,000 clones, roughly 68% of which appear only once. The sequencing input was CD4+ T cells sorted from blood. These receptor sequences come from a human donor in good health.

The chain recombines TRBV6-6 with TRBJ2-7, with no clear D. CDR1 and CDR2 from the germline V gene are MNHNY and SVGAGI (reference sequence). This CDR3 spans 12 amino acids. Deletions cut 5 bases from V and 3 bases from J, with 8 bases between. In DNA form, the CDR3 reads TGTGCCAGCAGTCCCCAGAACTACGAGCAGTACTTC. Translating it yields CASSPQNYEQYF.

The rearrangement links TRBV9 to TRBJ2-2; D unresolved. CDR3 length: 15 amino acids. V was pared by 4 bases and J by 3 bases, with 13 bases between. Germline CDR1 SGDLS, CDR2 YYNGEE. This chain's CDR3 is CASSSRDRDTGELFF. The CDR3, as DNA: TGTGCCAGCAGCTCCAGAGACCGAGACACCGGGGAGCTGTTTTTT.

The V call is TRBV9, the J call TRBJ1-1; D call uncertain. Trimming left V 4 bases short and J 1 base short, with 11 bases between. This CDR3 contains 14 residues. The V gene's germline CDR1 is SGDLS and CDR2 YYNGEE. CDR3 residues: CASSPQTWNTEAFF. CDR3 DNA sequence: TGTGCCAGCAGCCCCCAGACGTGGAACACTGAAGCTTTCTTT.

This chain uses TRBV2 with TRBJ2-3; D is tentatively TRBD1 or TRBD2 (6 bases each). The CDR3 spans 13 residues. Germline lookup yields CDR1 SNHLY and CDR2 FYNNEI. The V gene lost 4 bases and the J gene lost 5 bases, with 10 bases spanning the gap. The CDR3 loop reads CASSVGGEDTQYF. CDR3 DNA: TGTGCCAGCAGTGTGGGGGGCGAAGATACGCAGTATTTT.

The chain carries TRBV7-2 and TRBJ2-7; 12 bases map to TRBD2. Germline CDR1 and CDR2: SGHTA and FQGNSA. The V segment lost 1 base and the J segment 3 bases; nucleotides outside the gene matches: 4. The CDR3 contains 16 residues. The CDR3 sequence is CASSLDLAGGRYEQYF. The DNA for the CDR3 is TGTGCCAGCAGCTTAGATCTAGCGGGGGGGCGCTACGAGCAGTACTTC.

The chain uses TRBV6-5 and TRBJ1-2; D may be TRBD1 (5 bases). The CDR3 totals 15 residues. V dropped 5 bases and J dropped 0 bases, with 13 bases sitting between them. Germline V CDR1 and CDR2: MNHEY, SVGAGI. The CDR3: CASSRTGGSNYGYTF. CDR3 nucleotides: TGTGCCAGCAGTCGAACCGGGGGGTCTAACTATGGCTACACCTTC.